This TCR beta chain was recorded in a study of tissue T cells after allogeneic stem cell transplantation (dated by TCRdb to between 2020 and 2023). About the study as a whole: When multiple samples of a tissue existed, pathologist review of H&E sections prioritized samples with histologically apparent lymphocytes for sequencing. The human part of the study was a prospective observational study with no blinding and no randomization. The study profiled TCR beta repertoires in many tissues obtained from research autopsies of patients with and without GVHD, and also in mouse models of GVHD.

Including cysteine and phenylalanine, the CDR3 has 15 amino acids. Only the CDR3 portion is preserved as DNA: 45 bases, with reading frame beginning at the first base. The junction shows trimming of 6 bases on V and 5 bases on J, and the gene matches do not reach 9 bases of it. CDR1 and CDR2, looked up from the germline V gene, are SNHLY and FYNNEI. Library method: the immunoSEQ multiplex PCR assay. TCRbeta CDR3 sequencing was performed at survey depth by Adaptive Biotechnologies, and CDR3 sequences, V/J genes, productive frequency and template counts were reported. TCR beta CDR3 regions were amplified from genomic DNA instead of RNA. The source study handled its data this way. Pairwise repertoire overlap between tissues was quantified with Jensen-Shannon divergence, where 1 means complete divergence and 0 identical. Tissues were clustered by single-linkage agglomerative hierarchical clustering of pairwise JSD values and displayed as dendrograms. GLIPH2 was applied to all patient samples using simulation_depth 1000, kmer_min_depth 3, and cdr3_length_cutoff 8, and only groups with more than two unique CDR3s were retained. In a standardized tissue-overlap score, Jaccard GLIPH-group overlap across patients was extrapolated to a standard repertoire size of 1000 clones. To look at how diversity was associated with clinical or experimental variables, linear mixed-effect models were used, with tissue treated as a fixed effect and individual treated as a random effect. The table comes from immuneACCESS by way of TCRdb, which keeps in-frame sequences with V and J called. Part of the clones is missing from these tables; in studies checked, under half for an unresolved V gene and the rest for unknown reasons. The V and J calls and clone size were taken over from that table, and D and trimming were inferred from the DNA. For this sample the table gives approximately 10,000 clones, of which over 55% were detected only once. The ten largest clones add up to 9.6% of the sample.

Interpreted using the paper, the time point label stands for: human tissue collected at research (rapid) autopsy. Three non-HCT comparator patients who had other cancers, at least five GI tract samples, and no known GI disease at death were chosen retrospectively. After a median post-mortem interval of nearly ten hours, autopsy tissues were collected, including GI sites from esophagus to rectum, liver, skin, and lymphoid organs such as spleen. Autopsy specimens were bisected, with one portion flash-frozen in liquid nitrogen and the rest formalin-fixed; GI outer muscle layers were removed. Genomic DNA was extracted from frozen tissues using the Mag-Bind Blood & Tissue DNA HDQ 96 Kit on a Chemagic 360 or the DNeasy Blood & Tissue Kit. Extracted DNA was further purified with the Genomic DNA Clean & Concentrator-25 kit because of concern about red blood cell contamination. As to this clone: Its antigen is still unknown. No much larger clonotype is one base removed from it; base qualities were not supplied.

What the research found in general, with its limitations: A small and clinically heterogeneous patient cohort was studied, and sampling depth was acknowledged as a limitation. Within patients, how anatomically similar tissues were was a major factor shaping TCR repertoire composition, regardless of disease or transplant status. Blood and spleen T cells captured only a limited portion of the TCR repertoire detected in tissues, in both patients and mice. Which tissue TCRs were alloreactive or antigen-specific was not determined in the study, and some clones might have been persisting host cells. No blood samples were available for the non-GVHD comparator patients. Only a few T cell clones appeared in more than one patient, yet motif-based clustering showed tissue-specific repertoire signatures that were shared between patients.

The TCR was taken from a woman aged 18 to 50 with breast cancer. The chain couples TRBV2 to TRBJ1-4; 7 bases in between match TRBD1. Sequenced material: tissue from the jejunum, taken at autopsy. This receptor carries the CDR3 CASSAVGTANEKLFF. In nucleotides, the sequence is TGTGCCAGCAGCGCCGTAGGGACAGCGAATGAAAAACTGTTTTTT.